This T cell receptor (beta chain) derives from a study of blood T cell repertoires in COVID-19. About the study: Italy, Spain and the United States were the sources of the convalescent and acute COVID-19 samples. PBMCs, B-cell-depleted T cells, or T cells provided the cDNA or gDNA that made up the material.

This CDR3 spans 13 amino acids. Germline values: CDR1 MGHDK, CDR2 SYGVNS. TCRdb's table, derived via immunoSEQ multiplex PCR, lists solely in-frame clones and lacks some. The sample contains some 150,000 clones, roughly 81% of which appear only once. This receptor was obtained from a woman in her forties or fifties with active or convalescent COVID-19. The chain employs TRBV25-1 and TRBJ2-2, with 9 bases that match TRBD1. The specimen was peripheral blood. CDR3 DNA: TGTGCTACCCGGACAGGGGCGGTCGGGGAGCTGTTTTTT. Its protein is CATRTGAVGELFF.